This entry describes one TCR beta chain. Its cognate antigen is unknown. This record belongs to a study of OX40 agonist ivuxolimab in advanced cancers. Regarding the study as a whole: On average, a greater number of expanded clones characterised CD8+ T cells relative to CD4+. Dosing at 0.1 to 3.0 mg/kg was accompanied by clonal expansion of CD4+ and CD8+ blood T cells by week 6.

V lost 4 bases, J lost 3 bases, and 7 bases lay in between. The CDR3 sequence is 12 residues long. Germline lookup yields CDR1 SNHLY and CDR2 FYNNEI. Method: immunoSEQ multiplex PCR; TCRdb's copy keeps in-frame clones and lacks some. This sample has over 75,000 clones; 90% occur once, and the top ten carry around 1.5%. Samples were taken at baseline and on day 1 of cycles 4 and 7. The TCR comes from an adult with an advanced solid tumor such as melanoma, head and neck, liver or kidney cancer. The chain joins TRBV2 to TRBJ2-7; D is uncertain. Sequenced here: CD4+ or CD8+ T cells sorted from blood, sampled in a trial of the OX40 agonist ivuxolimab. Written as DNA, the CDR3 is TGTGCCAGCAGTGCAGTAAGCTACGAGCAGTACTTC. Protein: CASSAVSYEQYF.